The 14 T cell receptor beta chains given below trace back to one sample, sequenced in a study of tumor-infiltrating lymphocytes in primary liver carcinoma. Starting from approximately 0.45 ug of total RNA, TCR beta cDNA was produced with a primer in the constant region. Nested multiplex PCR, run for three rounds with slightly modified ARM-PCR, yielded TCR beta libraries. Primers for the first two PCR rounds were TRBV1-TRBV30 forward primers and a C-beta reverse primer (about 11 cycles per round). MiXCR was run by TCRdb on the multiplex PCR reads, yielding one entry per CDR3 protein. Here the sample spans 320,000 or so distinct CDR3 sequences, more than 55% being singletons. Both blood RNA, taken from unsorted whole blood, and germline DNA were extracted. What was sequenced was peripheral blood. The source is a man aged 35-49 years with primary liver carcinoma and hepatitis B virus infection.

The table lists this clonotype with many counts. V gene TRBV12-3 or TRBV12-4 combines with J gene TRBJ2-7, with 7 bases fitting TRBD2. This CDR3 has 13 amino acids. V lost 5 bases to trimming and J lost 7 bases; unmatched junction nucleotides: 8. The CDR3 DNA follows: TGTGCCAGCAGTCCTGGACTAGTGGGAGAGCAGTACTTC. It is translated as CASSPGLVGEQYF.

As to this clonotype: A read error is likely, as this CDR3 ends without the conserved phenylalanine or tryptophan. No DNA is shown, since the ends of the CDR3 on it are uncertain; the CDR3 is the one TCRdb lists. This sequence joins TRBV4-1 and TRBJ2-3; TRBD2, the table's D call, lacks a check against the DNA. Looked up from germline, CDR1 is MGHRA and CDR2 is YSYEKL. The CDR3 sequence runs 13 residues, both termini included. CDR3 sequence reads: CASSQSEADTHYS.

Notes on this clonotype: Germline is not matched at one junction end, which may reflect a read error. The rearrangement links TRBV11-2 to TRBJ2-1; possibly TRBD2 for D (5 bases). The CDR3 extends over 15 amino acids. Germline-derived CDR1 and CDR2 are SGHAT and FQNNGV. For the CDR3, the DNA is TGTGCAAGCAGCTGGGAACGGGTCGGAGGAGGTGAGCAGTTCTTC. Its translation is CASSWERVGGGEQFF.

The V call is TRBV7-9, the J call TRBJ2-3, with TRBD2 identical over 7 bases. The V segment lost 4 bases and the J segment 3 bases; nucleotides outside the gene matches: 7. Germline V lookup: CDR1 SEHNR, CDR2 FQNEAQ (reference sequence). This CDR3 is 15 amino acids long. The CDR3 protein is CASSSGGRGTDTQYF. CDR3 nucleotide sequence: TGTGCCAGCAGCTCAGGCGGGAGAGGAACAGATACGCAGTATTTT.

The J gene is TRBJ2-1, the V gene TRBV6-5; unclear D gene. The V gene's germline CDR1 is MNHEY and CDR2 SVGAGI. The CDR3 consists of 11 residues. The chain's CDR3 is CVTLLADEQFF. The CDR3 DNA reads TGTGTCACCCTATTGGCCGATGAGCAGTTCTTC.

This clonotype was seen just once. V and J are TRBV5-1 and TRBJ1-2, with D uncertain. Germline-derived CDR1 and CDR2 are SGHRS and YFSETQ. This CDR3 has 13 amino acids. Between the trimmed V and J ends, which lost 2 bases and 5 bases, there was a span of 10 bases. CDR3 DNA sequence: TGCGCCAGCAGCTTACATGATAATTATGGCTACACCTTC. Residues: CASSLHDNYGYTF.

As to this clonotype: Germline is not matched at one junction end, which may reflect a read error. The rearrangement links TRBV5-4 to TRBJ2-2; 7 bases fit TRBD1. The CDR3 is made up of 15 amino acids. CDR1 SGHNT and CDR2 YYREEE come from the germline V gene (reference sequence). The CDR3 loop reads CVSSLVAGGTGELFF. For the CDR3, the DNA is TGTGTCAGCAGCTTGGTTGCAGGGGGCACCGGGGAGCTGTTTTTT.

Concerning this clonotype itself: This may come from a read error, since a much larger clone is one base off. This chain uses TRBV29-1 with TRBJ2-1; the D call may be TRBD1 or TRBD2 (7 bases each). This CDR3 is built from 12 residues. Germline V gene lookup returns CDR1 SQVTM and CDR2 ANQGSEA. Trimming stripped 5 bases from V and 12 bases from J, with 17 bases between. The CDR3 loop reads CSVLSGGGGQFF. The CDR3, as DNA: TGCAGCGTTCTATCAGGGGGGGGGGGGCAGTTCTTC.

For this clonotype: A read error may explain this, as a much larger clone is one base away. The chain joins TRBV11-2 to TRBJ1-2; D unclear. The germline V gene encodes CDR1 SGHAT and CDR2 FQNNGV. This CDR3 is built from 14 residues. Trimming removed 3 bases from V and 7 bases from J, with 15 bases in between. CDR3 nucleotide sequence: TGTGCCAGCAGCTTCTTGATAGGGTCCTTTGGCTACACCTTC. Translating it yields CASSFLIGSFGYTF.

The chain combines TRBV30 with TRBJ2-5, with 8 bases aligning to TRBD1. Germline V gene sequence: CDR1 GTSNPN, CDR2 SVGIG (reference sequence). V gave up 1 base and J gave up 5 bases; unmatched junction bases: 9. The length of the CDR3 is 15 residues. The CDR3 protein is CAWSAGQGAGETQYF. CDR3 coding DNA: TGTGCCTGGAGTGCGGGGCAGGGGGCGGGGGAGACCCAGTACTTC.

This clonotype was seen ten or more times. This chain uses TRBV5-4 with TRBJ2-2; D possibly corresponds to TRBD2 (6 bases). Trimming left V 5 bases short and J 6 bases short, with 20 bases between. CDR3 length: 16 residues. The germline V gene has CDR1 SGHNT and CDR2 YYREEE (reference sequence). The CDR3 bases are TGTGCCAGCAGGGCGGAGGGGCCAGGTTTCGCCGGGGAGCTGTTTTTT. It specifies CASRAEGPGFAGELFF. The variable domain in full, with the rest retrieved from reference TRBV5-4 and TRBJ2-2, is ETGVTQSPTHLIKTRGQQVTLRCSSQSGHNTVSWYQQALGQGPQFIFQYYREEENGRGNFPPRFSGLQFPNYSSELNVNALELDDSALYLCASRAEGPGFAGELFFGEGSRLTVL.

In the case of this clonotype: This could be a read error, since a much larger clone is one nucleotide away. V usage is TRBV7-3 and J usage is TRBJ2-5; no firm D call. The germline V gene has CDR1 SGHTA and CDR2 FQGTGA. The CDR3 extends over 12 amino acids. The CDR3, as DNA: TGTGTCAGCAGCCGACCTAAAGAGACCCAGTACTTC. This codes for CVSSRPKETQYF.

A remark on this clonotype: No conserved phenylalanine or tryptophan ends this CDR3, so it is likely a read error. The chain uses TRBV6-1 and TRBJ2-5; 7 bases match TRBD2. J lost 5 bases, V lost 4 bases, and 13 bases had no gene match. Germline V gives CDR1 MNHNS, CDR2 SASEGT. There are 16 residues in the CDR3. The CDR3 loop is CASSVRRWQGGETQYC. CDR3 in DNA: TGTGCCAGCAGTGTGCGAAGATGGCAGGGAGGGGAGACCCAGTACTGC.

The DNA for the CDR3 is TGTGCCAGCAGCTTAGCAGTGCGGGAGAACACCGGGGAACCGTTTTTT. This sequence encodes CASSLAVRENTGEPFF. This chain links TRBV7-8 with TRBJ2-2, with 7 bases identical to TRBD2. Germline V CDR1 and CDR2: SGHVS, FQNEAQ. The CDR3 sequence is 16 residues long. V shed 0 bases and J 16 bases; nucleotides not matched to a gene: 17.